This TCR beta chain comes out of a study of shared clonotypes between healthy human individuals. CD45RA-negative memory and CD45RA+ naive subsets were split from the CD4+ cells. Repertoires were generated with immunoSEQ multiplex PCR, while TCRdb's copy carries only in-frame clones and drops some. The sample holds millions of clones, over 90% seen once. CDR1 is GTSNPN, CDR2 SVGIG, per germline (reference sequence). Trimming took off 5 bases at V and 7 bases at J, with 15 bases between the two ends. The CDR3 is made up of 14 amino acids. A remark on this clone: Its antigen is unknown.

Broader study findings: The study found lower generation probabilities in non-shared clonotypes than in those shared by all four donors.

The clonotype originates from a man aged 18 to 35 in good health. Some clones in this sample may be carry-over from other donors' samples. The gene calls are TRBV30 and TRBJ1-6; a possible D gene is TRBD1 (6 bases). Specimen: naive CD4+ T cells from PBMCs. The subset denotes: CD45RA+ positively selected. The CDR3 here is CAWGLTGGNSPLHF. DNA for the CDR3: TGTGCCTGGGGGTTGACAGGTGGCAATTCACCCCTCCACTTT.